Presented here are 21 T cell receptor beta chains from one specimen sequenced in a study of T cells in Graves' hyperthyroidism and ophthalmopathy. RNA transcripts provided the source from which TCR beta CDR3 regions were amplified. HTBI primers were the set used in a first-round RT-PCR of the TCR CDR3. TCRdb passed the multiplex PCR reads through MiXCR, listing each CDR3 protein once. The sample shows around 250,000 distinct CDR3 sequences, approximately 14% of them seen only once. The source material was blood. Receptor source: a woman aged 40 to 49 with Graves' hyperthyroidism that later progressed to Graves' ophthalmopathy.

The chain couples TRBV11-2 to TRBJ2-1; no clear D. The V gene lost 5 bases and the J gene lost 1 base, with 18 bases spanning the gap. Looked up from germline, CDR1 is SGHAT and CDR2 is FQNNGV. The CDR3 spans 17 residues. The CDR3 reads CASSVVASTVSYNEQFF. The CDR3 nucleotides read TGTGCCAGCAGCGTGGTGGCTTCAACCGTATCCTACAATGAGCAGTTCTTC.

This rearrangement joins TRBV3-1 to TRBJ1-3; perhaps TRBD1 as D (6 bases). The ends were cut back, 2 bases at V and 0 bases at J, with 11 bases in the middle. This CDR3 contains 16 residues. Germline CDR1 is LGHDT and CDR2 is YNNKEL (reference sequence). The CDR3 nucleotides read TGTGCCAGCAGCCAACCCCGGACAGCCTCTGGAAACACCATATATTTT. Translating gives CASSQPRTASGNTIYF.

The table lists this clonotype with many counts. In DNA form, the CDR3 reads TGCAGTGCCTGGACAGGAGATAATTACTACGAGCAGTACTTC. This translates into CSAWTGDNYYEQYF. The J gene is TRBJ2-7, the V gene TRBV20-1, with 7 positions matching TRBD1. J was trimmed by 3 bases and V by 6 bases; bases with no gene match: 11. Germline loops: CDR1 DFQATT, CDR2 SNEGSKA (reference sequence). This CDR3 comprises 14 residues.

Comment on this clonotype: A read error may explain this, as a much larger clone is one base away. The chain uses TRBV10-3 and TRBJ1-4; D is unclear. The V end lost 2 bases, the J end lost 7 bases, and 8 bases lay between the germline ends. The germline V gene has CDR1 ENHRY and CDR2 SYGVKD. The CDR3 extends over 13 amino acids. As DNA, the CDR3 is TGTGCCATCAGTGAGAGGAAGGTTGAAAAACTGTTTTTT. Its translation: CAISERKVEKLFF.

This clonotype came up many times. The chain joins TRBV28 to TRBJ2-5; 8 bases align to TRBD2. CDR3 length: 15 amino acids. Germline V gives CDR1 MDHEN, CDR2 SYDVKM. Germline trimming cut 6 bases from V and 1 base from J; bases unmatched to any gene: 7. The CDR3 nucleotides are TGTGCCAGCAGATCGGGGGGGCCCCGCCAAGAGACCCAGTACTTC. Its translation is CASRSGGPRQETQYF.

In its sample, this clonotype was seen once. Given a much more abundant clone one base away, this may be a read error. V usage is TRBV19 and J usage is TRBJ1-5; the D is unclear. Germline V lookup: CDR1 LNHDA, CDR2 SQIVND (reference sequence). The CDR3 is 14 residues long. Trimming took 9 bases from V and 2 from J, leaving 14 bases between them. As DNA, the CDR3 is TGTGCCAGAAGTGGGGTGGACGGCAATCAGCCCCAGCATTTT. Residues: CARSGVDGNQPQHF.

This clonotype appeared many times. J is TRBJ1-2 and V is TRBV6-1; tentatively, D is TRBD1 (6 bases). The V gene lost 5 bases and the J gene lost 2 bases, with 15 bases spanning the gap. Germline V gene lookup returns CDR1 MNHNS and CDR2 SASEGT. The CDR3 is 15 residues long. The CDR3 spells CASSRYPTGNYGYTF. CDR3 coding DNA: TGTGCCAGCAGTCGCTACCCGACAGGCAACTATGGCTACACCTTC.

V gene TRBV7-9 combines with J gene TRBJ2-7; perhaps TRBD2 as D (8 bases). V was clipped by 4 bases and J by 3 bases, with 31 bases between them. The CDR3 is made up of 20 amino acids. The germline CDR1 and CDR2 sequences are SEHNR and FQNEAQ (reference sequence). CDR3 amino acids: CASSSPRRRGELADNYEQYF. The DNA of the CDR3 is TGTGCCAGCAGCTCCCCCCGTCGCAGGGGGGAACTAGCGGACAACTACGAGCAGTACTTC.

The genes are TRBV6-1 and TRBJ1-2; the D is unclear. V lost 2 bases, J lost 5 bases, and 18 bases lay in between. Germline CDR1 MNHNS, CDR2 SASEGT. The CDR3 sequence is 16 residues long. The CDR3 spells CASSEQSEPTPYGYTF. CDR3 nucleotides: TGTGCCAGCAGTGAACAATCGGAGCCCACTCCTTATGGCTACACCTTC.

The chain joins TRBV19 to TRBJ2-1, with 9 bases fitting TRBD1. The CDR3 contains 15 residues. The V gene's germline CDR1 is LNHDA and CDR2 SQIVND (reference sequence). With V trimmed by 5 bases and J by 4 bases, 6 bases remained unmatched. CDR3 region: CASSPIGTGYNEQFF. The CDR3 DNA follows: TGTGCCAGTAGTCCCATAGGGACAGGGTACAATGAGCAGTTCTTC.

This clonotype has more than one count but fewer than ten. The chain recombines TRBV19 with TRBJ2-7; D may be TRBD2 (6 bases). The CDR3 extends over 15 amino acids. The V gene lost 5 bases and the J gene lost 0 bases, with 14 bases spanning the gap. Germline values: CDR1 LNHDA, CDR2 SQIVND (reference sequence). The CDR3 nucleotides read TGTGCCAGTAGTGCCCAGGGACTCAGCTCCTACGAGCAGTACTTC. It encodes CASSAQGLSSYEQYF.

This rearrangement joins TRBV11-2 to TRBJ2-7; no definite D call. CDR1 and CDR2 from the germline V gene are SGHAT and FQNNGV. The CDR3 spans 14 residues. Trimming removed 5 bases from V and 2 bases from J, with 13 bases in between. The CDR3 region is CASSLPGGPYEQYF. The CDR3, as DNA: TGTGCCAGCAGCCTCCCCGGTGGGCCCTACGAGCAGTACTTC.

In its sample, this clonotype was seen many times. V and J are TRBV6-1 and TRBJ2-7; TRBD1 matches at 9 bases. The CDR3 sequence is 14 residues long. Germline V gene data show CDR1 as MNHNS and CDR2 as SASEGT. V gave up 5 bases and J gave up 2 bases; unmatched junction bases: 4. CDR3 loop: CASSNRDRAYEQYF. The CDR3 DNA sequence: TGTGCCAGCAGTAACCGGGACAGGGCCTACGAGCAGTACTTC.

The J gene is TRBJ2-1, the V gene TRBV20-1; 7 bases line up with TRBD2. V lost 4 bases and J lost 4; bases outside the gene matches: 13. The CDR3 extends over 16 amino acids. Germline lookup yields CDR1 DFQATT and CDR2 SNEGSKA (reference sequence). CDR3 in amino acids: CSATSGGGRGYNEQFF. CDR3 nucleotides: TGCAGTGCTACTAGTGGAGGCGGGAGAGGATACAATGAGCAGTTCTTC.

This clonotype was counted many times. The rearrangement uses TRBV29-1 and TRBJ2-1; D could derive from TRBD1 or TRBD2 (5 bases each). Germline assignment: CDR1 SQVTM and CDR2 ANQGSEA. The CDR3 extends over 14 amino acids. V was shortened by 7 bases and J by 8 bases, with 21 bases between the two germline ends. The CDR3 loop reads CSALPGNRPDEQFF. The CDR3 DNA sequence: TGCAGCGCACTCCCGGGAAACAGGCCGGATGAGCAGTTCTTC.

At least ten counts were recorded for this clonotype. Written as DNA, the CDR3 is TGTGCCAGCAGCTCGCGGTCCCTTTTGAGCTCCTACAATGAGCAGTTCTTC. Encoded protein: CASSSRSLLSSYNEQFF. The V gene is TRBV9, the J gene TRBJ2-1; D uncertain. Per the germline V gene, CDR1 is SGDLS and CDR2 is YYNGEE. Trimming pared 4 bases from V and 0 bases from J, leaving 17 bases between. This CDR3 contains 17 residues.

The V gene is TRBV11-2, the J gene TRBJ2-1; TRBD2 aligns across 7 bases. Germline V CDR1 and CDR2: SGHAT, FQNNGV. The CDR3 spans 16 residues. V shed 3 bases and J 1 base; nucleotides not matched to a gene: 6. CDR3 in DNA: TGTGCCAGCAGCTTGGGGGGGGTCGGGTCCTACAATGAGCAGTTCTTC. Residues: CASSLGGVGSYNEQFF.

V gene TRBV12-3 or TRBV12-4 combines with J gene TRBJ2-3; 12 bases match TRBD2. V was pared by 6 bases and J by 2 bases, with 6 bases of the junction left unmatched. This CDR3 has 16 amino acids. Written as DNA, the CDR3 is TGTGCCAGCAGCACGAGACTAGCGGGGGACACAGATACGCAGTATTTT. Translated, it gives CASSTRLAGDTDTQYF.

This clonotype was counted ten times or more. The CDR3 region is CASSQQGNQPQHF. The CDR3 DNA follows: TGTGCCAGCAGCCAACAGGGAAATCAGCCCCAGCATTTT. The chain links TRBV3-1 to TRBJ1-5; a possible D gene is TRBD1 (5 bases). The CDR3 length is 13 residues. Trimming stripped 2 bases from V and 4 bases from J, with 6 bases between. Germline V gives CDR1 LGHDT, CDR2 YNNKEL (reference sequence).

This clonotype turned up a few times. The V gene is TRBV6-2 or TRBV6-3, the J gene TRBJ2-7, with 12 bases matching TRBD2. Germline CDR1 reads MNHEY; CDR2 reads SVGEGT. The CDR3 sequence is 16 residues long. V shed 10 bases, J shed 6 bases, and the junction held 16 bases outside the gene matches. For the CDR3, the DNA is TGTGCCACCAAGACTAGCGGGAGATGGGGCTTGAGCGAGCAGTACTTC. This gives the protein CATKTSGRWGLSEQYF.

The rearrangement links TRBV7-8 to TRBJ2-1; 10 bases fit TRBD2. CDR3 size: 13 residues. Germline values: CDR1 SGHVS, CDR2 FQNEAQ. Trimming took 2 bases from V and 10 from J; bases not matched to a gene: 2. As DNA, the CDR3 is TGTGCCAGCAGCTTACGGACTAGCGGCGAGCAGTTCTTC. It yields the protein CASSLRTSGEQFF. The complete variable domain, with remaining parts taken from reference TRBV7-8 and TRBJ2-1, reads GAGVSQSPRYKVAKRGQDVALRCDPISGHVSLFWYQQALGQGPEFLTYFQNEAQLDKSGLPSDRFFAERPEGSVSTLKIQRTQQEDSAVYLCASSLRTSGEQFFGPGTRLTVL.